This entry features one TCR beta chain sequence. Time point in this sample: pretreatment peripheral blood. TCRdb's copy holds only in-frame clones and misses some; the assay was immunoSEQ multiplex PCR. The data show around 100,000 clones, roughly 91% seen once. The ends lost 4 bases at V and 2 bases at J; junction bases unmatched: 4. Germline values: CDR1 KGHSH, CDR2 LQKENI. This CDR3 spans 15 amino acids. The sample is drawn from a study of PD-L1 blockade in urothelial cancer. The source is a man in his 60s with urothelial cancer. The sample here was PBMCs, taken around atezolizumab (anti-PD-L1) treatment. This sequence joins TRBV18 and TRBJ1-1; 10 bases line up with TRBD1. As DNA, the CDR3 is TGTGCCAGCTCACAGGCGACAGGGGGCAACACTGAAGCTTTCTTT. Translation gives CASSQATGGNTEAFF.